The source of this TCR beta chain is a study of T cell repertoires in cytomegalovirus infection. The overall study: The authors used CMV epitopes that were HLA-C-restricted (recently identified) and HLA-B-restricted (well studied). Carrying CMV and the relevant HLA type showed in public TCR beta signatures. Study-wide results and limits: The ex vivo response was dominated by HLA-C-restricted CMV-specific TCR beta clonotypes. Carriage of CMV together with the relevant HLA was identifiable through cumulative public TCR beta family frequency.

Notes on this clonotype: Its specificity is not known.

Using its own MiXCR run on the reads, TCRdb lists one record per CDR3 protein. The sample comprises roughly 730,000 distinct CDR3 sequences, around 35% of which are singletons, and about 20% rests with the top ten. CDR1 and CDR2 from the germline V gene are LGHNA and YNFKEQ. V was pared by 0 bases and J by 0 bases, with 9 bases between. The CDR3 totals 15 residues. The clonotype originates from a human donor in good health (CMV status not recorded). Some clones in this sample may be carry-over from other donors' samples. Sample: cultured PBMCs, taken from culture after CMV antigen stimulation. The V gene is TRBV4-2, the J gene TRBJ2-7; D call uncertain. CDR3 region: CASSQEALGSYEQYF. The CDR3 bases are TGTGCCAGCAGCCAAGAAGCCCTTGGCTCCTACGAGCAGTACTTC.